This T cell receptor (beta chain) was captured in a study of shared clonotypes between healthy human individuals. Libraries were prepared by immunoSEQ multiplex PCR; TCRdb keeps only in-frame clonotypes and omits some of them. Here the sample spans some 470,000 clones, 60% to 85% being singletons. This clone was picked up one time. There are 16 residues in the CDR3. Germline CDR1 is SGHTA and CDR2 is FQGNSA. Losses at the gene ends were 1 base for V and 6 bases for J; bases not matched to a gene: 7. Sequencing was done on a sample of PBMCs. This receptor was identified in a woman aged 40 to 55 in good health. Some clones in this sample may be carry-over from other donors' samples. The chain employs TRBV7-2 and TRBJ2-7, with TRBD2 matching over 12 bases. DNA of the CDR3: TGTGCCAGCAGCTTAGGACTAGCGGGAGTTGCTTCCGAGCAGTACTTC. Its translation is CASSLGLAGVASEQYF.